This TCR beta chain was recorded in a study of cytomegalovirus exposure and HLA in healthy donors. PCR was performed using 60 Vbeta and 13 Jbeta primers. The repertoire was sequenced with immunoSEQ multiplex PCR; TCRdb's copy has only in-frame clones and lacks some. The repertoire holds more than 95,000 clones, with 77% as singletons. On this clone: Its specificity is not known.

Study-wide points: The only immune exposure information that was available was CMV serostatus. Later analysis found that TCR beta chains associated with HLA were more clonally expanded than other, equally common chains.

Germline V gene data show CDR1 as SGHRS and CDR2 as YFSETQ. There are 14 residues in the CDR3. V lost 1 base and J lost 4, with 11 bases in between. The source of this sequence is a woman in her 40s in good health and CMV-seropositive. The chain carries TRBV5-1 and TRBJ2-5, with D perhaps matching TRBD1 (6 bases). Source material: PBMCs. In nucleotides, the CDR3 is TGCGCCAGCAGCTTGTCTGGGGGCAGAGAGACCCAGTACTTC. Protein: CASSLSGGRETQYF.